The sequence of this T cell receptor (beta chain) was determined in a study of T-cell memory formation after mild COVID-19. About the research overall: Among the donors, TCR clusters were largely specific to each donor.

Germline V gene sequence: CDR1 SGDLS, CDR2 YYNGEE. This CDR3 comprises 12 residues. Trimming took 5 bases from V and 7 from J, leaving 12 bases between them. This clonotype came up once. Antigen: not known. General study points: CD4+ contracting clones were found mainly in CM and EM, and CD8+ ones in EMRA. Some responding clones appeared in pre-infection memory, suggesting cross-reactive memory joined. Day 15 to 85 contracting clones showed balanced CD4/CD8; later expanders leaned CD4+.

MiXCR was run by TCRdb on the 5' RACE reads, yielding one entry per CDR3 protein. The table has about 440,000 distinct CDR3 sequences, approximately 20% seen once. The J gene is TRBJ1-1, the V gene TRBV9; a possible D gene is TRBD1 (6 bases). This receptor was identified in an adult woman who had mild COVID-19 (a few samples of this study predate the infection). Cell type and time point are not known. Sequences were obtained from PBMCs or a T cell subset sorted from them (not recorded which). CDR3 in DNA: TGTGCCAGCAGTGGAGGGGGAAGTGAAGCTTTCTTT. It is translated as CASSGGGSEAFF.